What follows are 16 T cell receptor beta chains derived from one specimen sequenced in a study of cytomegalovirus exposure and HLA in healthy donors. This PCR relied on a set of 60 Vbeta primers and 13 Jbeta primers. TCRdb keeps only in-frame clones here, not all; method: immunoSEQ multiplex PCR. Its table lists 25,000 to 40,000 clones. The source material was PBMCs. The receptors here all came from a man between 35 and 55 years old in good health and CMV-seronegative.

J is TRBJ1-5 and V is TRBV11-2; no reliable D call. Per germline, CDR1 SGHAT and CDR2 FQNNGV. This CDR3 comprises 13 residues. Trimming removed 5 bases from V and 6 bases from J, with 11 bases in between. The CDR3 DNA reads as TGTGCCAGCAGCCTAGGTTTGAGTCAGCCCCAGCATTTT. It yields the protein CASSLGLSQPQHF. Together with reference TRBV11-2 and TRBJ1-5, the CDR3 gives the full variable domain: EAGVAQSPRYKIIEKRQSVAFWCNPISGHATLYWYQQILGQGPKLLIQFQNNGVVDDSQLPKDRFSAERLKGVDSTLKIQPAKLEDSAVYLCASSLGLSQPQHFGDGTRLSIL.

The CDR3 DNA is TGTGCCAGCAATAAGGTGGGACAGGGTCGCGAGCAGTACTTC. Translating gives CASNKVGQGREQYF. The chain joins TRBV28 to TRBJ2-7; 9 bases fit TRBD1. This CDR3 spans 14 amino acids. The V segment lost 7 bases and the J segment 6 bases; nucleotides outside the gene matches: 10. Germline lookup yields CDR1 MDHEN and CDR2 SYDVKM.

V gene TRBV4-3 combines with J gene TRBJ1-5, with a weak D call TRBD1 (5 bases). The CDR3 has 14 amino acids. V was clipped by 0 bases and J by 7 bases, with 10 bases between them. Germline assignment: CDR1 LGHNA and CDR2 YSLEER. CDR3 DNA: TGCGCCAGCAGCCAAGATTTAGGGGAACAGCCCCAGCATTTT. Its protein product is CASSQDLGEQPQHF.

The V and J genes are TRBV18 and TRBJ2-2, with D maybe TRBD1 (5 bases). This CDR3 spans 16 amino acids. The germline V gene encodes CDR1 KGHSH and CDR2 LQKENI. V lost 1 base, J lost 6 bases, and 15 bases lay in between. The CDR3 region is CASSPLEPRGAGELFF. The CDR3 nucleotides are TGTGCCAGCTCACCACTGGAGCCTAGGGGTGCCGGGGAGCTGTTTTTT.

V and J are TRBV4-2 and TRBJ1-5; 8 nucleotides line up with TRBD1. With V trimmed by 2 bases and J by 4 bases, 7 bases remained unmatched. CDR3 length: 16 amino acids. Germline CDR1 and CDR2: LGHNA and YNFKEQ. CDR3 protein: CASSQHGTGQNQPQHF. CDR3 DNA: TGTGCCAGCAGCCAACACGGGACAGGACAAAATCAGCCCCAGCATTTT.

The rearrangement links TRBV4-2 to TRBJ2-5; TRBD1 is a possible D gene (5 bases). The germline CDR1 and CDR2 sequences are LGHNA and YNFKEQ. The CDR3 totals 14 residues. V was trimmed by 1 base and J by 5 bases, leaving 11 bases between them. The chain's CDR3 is CASSQGQGYETQYF. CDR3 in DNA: TGTGCCAGCAGCCAAGGGCAGGGATACGAGACCCAGTACTTC.

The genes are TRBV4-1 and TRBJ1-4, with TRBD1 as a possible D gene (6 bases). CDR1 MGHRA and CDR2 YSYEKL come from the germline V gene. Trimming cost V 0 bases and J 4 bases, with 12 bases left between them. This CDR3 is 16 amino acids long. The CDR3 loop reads CASSQERDRSNEKLFF. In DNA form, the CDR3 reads TGCGCCAGCAGCCAAGAACGCGACAGGAGTAATGAAAAACTGTTTTTT.

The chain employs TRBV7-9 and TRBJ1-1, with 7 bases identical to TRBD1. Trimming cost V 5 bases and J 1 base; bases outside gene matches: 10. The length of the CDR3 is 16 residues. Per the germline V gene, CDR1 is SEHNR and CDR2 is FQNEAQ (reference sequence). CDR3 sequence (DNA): TGTGCCAGCAGCCTAAAAACAGGGGACCCGAACACTGAAGCTTTCTTT. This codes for CASSLKTGDPNTEAFF.

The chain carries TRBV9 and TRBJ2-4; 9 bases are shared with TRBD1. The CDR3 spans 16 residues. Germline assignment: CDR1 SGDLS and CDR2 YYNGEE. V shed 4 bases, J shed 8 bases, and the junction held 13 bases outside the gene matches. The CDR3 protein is CASSLDRGWGIDIQYF. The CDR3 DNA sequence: TGTGCCAGCAGCCTGGACAGGGGATGGGGTATAGACATTCAGTACTTC.

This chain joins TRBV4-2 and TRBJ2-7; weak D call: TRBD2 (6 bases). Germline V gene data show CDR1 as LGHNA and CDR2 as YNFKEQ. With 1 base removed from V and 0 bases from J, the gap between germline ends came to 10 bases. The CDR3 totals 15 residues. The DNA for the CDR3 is TGTGCCAGCAGCCAAGCAACGGGAGCCTCCTACGAGCAGTACTTC. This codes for CASSQATGASYEQYF.

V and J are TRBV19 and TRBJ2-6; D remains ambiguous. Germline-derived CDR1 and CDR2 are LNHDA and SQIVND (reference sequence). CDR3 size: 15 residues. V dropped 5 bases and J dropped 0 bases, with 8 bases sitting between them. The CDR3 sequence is CASSPTVSGANVLTF. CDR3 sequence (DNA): TGTGCCAGTAGTCCAACAGTCTCTGGGGCCAACGTCCTGACTTTC. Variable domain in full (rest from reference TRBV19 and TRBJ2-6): DGGITQSPKYLFRKEGQNVTLSCEQNLNHDAMYWYRQDPGQGLRLIYYSQIVNDFQKGDIAEGYSVSREKKESFPLTVTSAQKNPTAFYLCASSPTVSGANVLTFGAGSRLTVL.

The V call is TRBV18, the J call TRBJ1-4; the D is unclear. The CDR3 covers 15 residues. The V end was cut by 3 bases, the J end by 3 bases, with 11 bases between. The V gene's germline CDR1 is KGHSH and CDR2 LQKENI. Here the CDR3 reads CASSPAESANEKLFF. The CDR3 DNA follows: TGTGCCAGCTCACCTGCGGAAAGCGCTAATGAAAAACTGTTTTTT. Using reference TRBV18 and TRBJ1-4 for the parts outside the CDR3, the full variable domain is NAGVMQNPRHLVRRRGQEARLRCSPMKGHSHVYWYRQLPEEGLKFMVYLQKENIIDESGMPKERFSAEFPKEGPSILRIQQVVRGDSAAYFCASSPAESANEKLFFGSGTQLSVL.

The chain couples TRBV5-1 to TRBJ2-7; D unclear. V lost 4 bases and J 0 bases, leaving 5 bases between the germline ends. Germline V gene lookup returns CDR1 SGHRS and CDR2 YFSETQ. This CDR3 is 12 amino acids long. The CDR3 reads CASSLPSYEQYF. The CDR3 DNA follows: TGCGCCAGCAGCCTCCCCTCCTACGAGCAGTACTTC.

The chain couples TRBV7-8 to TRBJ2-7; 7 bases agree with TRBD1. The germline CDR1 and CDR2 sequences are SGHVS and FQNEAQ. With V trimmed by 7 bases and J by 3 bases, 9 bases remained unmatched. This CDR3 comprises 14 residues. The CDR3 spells CASTTLGTDYEQYF. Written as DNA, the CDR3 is TGTGCCAGCACGACCCTCGGGACAGACTACGAGCAGTACTTC. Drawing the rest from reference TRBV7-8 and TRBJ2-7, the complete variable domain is GAGVSQSPRYKVAKRGQDVALRCDPISGHVSLFWYQQALGQGPEFLTYFQNEAQLDKSGLPSDRFFAERPEGSVSTLKIQRTQQEDSAVYLCASTTLGTDYEQYFGPGTRLTVT.

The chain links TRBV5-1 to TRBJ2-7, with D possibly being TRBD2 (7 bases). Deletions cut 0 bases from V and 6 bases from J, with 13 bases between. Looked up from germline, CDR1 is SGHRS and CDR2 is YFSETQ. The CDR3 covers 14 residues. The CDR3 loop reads CASSLVGGPVEQYF. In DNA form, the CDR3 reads TGCGCCAGCAGCTTGGTGGGGGGGCCCGTCGAGCAGTACTTC.

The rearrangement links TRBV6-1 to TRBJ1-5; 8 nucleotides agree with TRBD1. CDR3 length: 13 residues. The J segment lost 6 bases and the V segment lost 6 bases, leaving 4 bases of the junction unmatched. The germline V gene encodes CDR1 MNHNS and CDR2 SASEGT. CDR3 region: CASRTGDVQPQHF. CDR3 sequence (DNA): TGTGCCAGCAGGACAGGGGACGTTCAGCCCCAGCATTTT.